A single sample gave rise to the 23 T cell receptor beta chains below, sequenced in a study of blood T cell repertoires in COVID-19. Assay used: immunoSEQ multiplex PCR; TCRdb lists only in-frame clones, some missing. The sample lists about 73,000 clones; roughly 81% were seen once. Source material: peripheral blood. These receptor sequences come from a woman in her seventies with acute or convalescent COVID-19.

This chain links TRBV3-1 (or the pseudogene TRBV3-2) with TRBJ2-3; weak D call: TRBD2 (5 bases). The V gene's germline CDR1 is LGHDT and CDR2 YNNKEL (reference sequence). V lost 4 bases and J lost 3, with 17 bases in between. CDR3 length equals 16 residues. Here the CDR3 reads CASSLRPGGRTDTQYF. CDR3 sequence (DNA): TGTGCCAGCAGCCTCCGTCCAGGAGGCAGGACAGATACGCAGTATTTT.

The rearrangement links TRBV5-1 to TRBJ2-1, with TRBD2 matching 8 bases. The germline gives CDR1 SGHRS, CDR2 YFSETQ. The V segment lost 1 base and the J segment 5 bases; nucleotides outside the gene matches: 8. This CDR3 spans 16 amino acids. The CDR3 loop is CASSLTAGGLNNEQFF. The CDR3 DNA follows: TGCGCCAGCAGCTTGACGGCGGGAGGCCTGAACAATGAGCAGTTCTTC.

The chain recombines TRBV10-3 with TRBJ2-3, with 9 bases aligning to TRBD2. CDR1 is ENHRY and CDR2 is SYGVKD in the germline V gene. CDR3 length equals 16 residues. Trimming cost V 4 bases and J 0 bases; bases outside gene matches: 5. The CDR3 region is CAISAPLAGSTDTQYF. CDR3 nucleotide sequence: TGTGCCATCAGTGCCCCGCTAGCGGGAAGCACAGATACGCAGTATTTT.

This chain uses TRBV3-1 (or the pseudogene TRBV3-2) with TRBJ2-5; 8 bases match TRBD1. The germline V gene has CDR1 LGHDT and CDR2 YNNKEL (reference sequence). The CDR3 is 18 residues long. Germline trimming cut 0 bases from V and 7 bases from J; bases unmatched to any gene: 16. This CDR3 reads CASSQDGRQGRMRGTQYF. Written as DNA, the CDR3 is TGTGCCAGCAGCCAAGATGGGAGACAGGGGAGGATGAGAGGGACCCAGTACTTC.

J is TRBJ1-5 and V is TRBV6-2 or TRBV6-3, with 7 positions matching TRBD1. The CDR3 length is 18 residues. J was trimmed by 0 bases and V by 7 bases; bases with no gene match: 15. Germline V CDR1 and CDR2: MNHEY, SVGEGT. CDR3 in amino acids: CASTPGGQRRYSNQPQHF. CDR3 DNA: TGTGCCAGCACCCCCGGGGGACAGAGACGATATAGCAATCAGCCCCAGCATTTT.

This chain uses TRBV13 with TRBJ2-7; a possible D gene is TRBD2 (5 bases). CDR3 length equals 15 residues. V lost 0 bases and J 4 bases, leaving 13 bases between the germline ends. CDR1 and CDR2 from the germline V gene are PRHDT and FYEKMQ (reference sequence). DNA of the CDR3: TGTGCCAGCAGCTTAGGAGGGAGTCGTGGTTACGAGCAGTACTTC. It translates to CASSLGGSRGYEQYF.

This chain links TRBV6-6 with TRBJ2-3; tentatively, D is TRBD2 (6 bases). CDR1 is MNHNY and CDR2 is SVGAGI in the germline V gene (reference sequence). Trimming removed 6 bases at V and 1 base at J, with 8 bases between. CDR3 length: 13 amino acids. The CDR3 sequence: CASRGTGTDTQYF. The CDR3 DNA sequence: TGTGCCAGCAGAGGGACTGGCACAGATACGCAGTATTTT.

This clone was recorded once. This chain connects TRBV2 to TRBJ2-3; the match to TRBD2 covers 11 bases. V shed 6 bases, J shed 4 bases, and the junction held 6 bases outside the gene matches. The CDR3 is made up of 15 amino acids. Germline V gives CDR1 SNHLY, CDR2 FYNNEI. Here the CDR3 reads CASRLSGRVSDTQYF. In DNA form, the CDR3 reads TGTGCCAGCAGGCTTAGCGGGAGGGTTTCAGATACGCAGTATTTT.

This clone was seen just once. The chain couples TRBV15 to TRBJ1-2; 7 nucleotides match TRBD1. The CDR3 sequence is 14 residues long. Germline values: CDR1 LNHNV, CDR2 YYDKDF (reference sequence). The ends lost 4 bases at V and 5 bases at J; junction bases unmatched: 7. DNA for the CDR3: TGTGCCACCAGCACCTCTGGCAGGGGGTATGGCTACACCTTC. Protein sequence: CATSTSGRGYGYTF.

The V gene is TRBV27, the J gene TRBJ1-2, with TRBD1 identical over 9 bases. CDR1 and CDR2 (germline): MNHEY, SMNVEV (reference sequence). This CDR3 spans 16 amino acids. J lost 6 bases, V lost 6 bases, and 14 bases had no gene match. CDR3 DNA: TGTGCCAGCAGGACCGGGACAGGGAGAAGGGGCGATGGCTACACCTTC. Protein product: CASRTGTGRRGDGYTF.

The chain uses TRBV11-2 and TRBJ1-4; D gene unclear. The germline gives CDR1 SGHAT, CDR2 FQNNGV. Trimming shortened V by 5 bases and J by 3 bases, and 13 bases separated the two germline ends. CDR3 length: 15 residues. In DNA form, the CDR3 reads TGTGCCAGCAGCGCGATGCCTGGGCCTAATGAAAAACTGTTTTTT. This gives the protein CASSAMPGPNEKLFF.

This clone was picked up one time. DNA for the CDR3: TGCGCCAGCAGCCAAGTCAGGGGTGGGCAGCCCCAGCATTTT. This gives the protein CASSQVRGGQPQHF. The chain combines TRBV4-1 with TRBJ1-5; a possible D gene is TRBD1 (6 bases). Trimming shortened V by 1 base and J by 7 bases, and 11 bases separated the two germline ends. This CDR3 has 14 residues. Looked up from germline, CDR1 is MGHRA and CDR2 is YSYEKL.

This clone was detected once. The rearrangement joins TRBV5-8 to TRBJ2-7; the match to TRBD2 covers 7 bases. The CDR3 length is 11 residues. Germline V CDR1 and CDR2: SGHTS, YDEGEE. Trimming at V came to 5 bases and at J to 7 bases, leaving 3 bases not matched to a gene. CDR3 sequence reads: CASRGGFEQYF. As DNA, the CDR3 is TGTGCCAGCAGGGGAGGGTTTGAGCAGTACTTC.

The genes are TRBV12-3 or TRBV12-4 and TRBJ1-6; a weak D match, TRBD1 (5 bases). The CDR3 extends over 13 amino acids. V lost 5 bases, J lost 7 bases, and 9 bases lay in between. The DNA of the CDR3 is TGTGCCAGCAGTCTCTACAGGAATTCACCCCTCCACTTT. It is translated as CASSLYRNSPLHF.

The sample holds one count of this clone. CDR3 DNA: TGTGCCAGCAGCTTGGAAACAGCATTGAACACTGAAGCTTTCTTT. Translated: CASSLETALNTEAFF. The rearrangement uses TRBV5-8 and TRBJ1-1; D gene ambiguous. Trimming cost V 0 bases and J 0 bases, with 9 bases left between them. Germline CDR1 and CDR2: SGHTS and YDEGEE. CDR3 length: 15 residues.

The sample holds one count of this clone. The chain is built from TRBV30 and TRBJ2-7; 11 bases are shared with TRBD1. Germline CDR1 GTSNPN, CDR2 SVGIG (reference sequence). V was clipped by 0 bases and J by 6 bases; unmatched bases: 4. This CDR3 spans 14 amino acids. The CDR3 sequence: CAWSVGDRGSEQYF. For the CDR3, the DNA is TGTGCCTGGAGTGTTGGGGACAGGGGGAGCGAGCAGTACTTC.

This chain links TRBV5-1 with TRBJ1-3, with D perhaps TRBD1 (6 bases). V lost 4 bases and J lost 0, with 8 bases in between. This CDR3 is 14 amino acids long. Germline loops: CDR1 SGHRS, CDR2 YFSETQ. CDR3 nucleotides: TGCGCCAGCAGCCTACAGGGCTCTGGAAACACCATATATTTT. It yields the protein CASSLQGSGNTIYF. The full variable domain, rest sourced from reference TRBV5-1 and TRBJ1-3, is KAGVTQTPRYLIKTRGQQVTLSCSPISGHRSVSWYQQTPGQGLQFLFEYFSETQRNKGNFPGRFSGRQFSNSRSEMNVSTLELGDSALYLCASSLQGSGNTIYFGEGSWLTVV.

This clone appeared many times. The V call is TRBV7-3, the J call TRBJ2-7, with 7 bases fitting TRBD1. The CDR3 totals 14 residues. Germline V lookup: CDR1 SGHTA, CDR2 FQGTGA. V shed 2 bases and J 2 bases; nucleotides not matched to a gene: 3. The CDR3, as DNA: TGTGCCAGCAGCTTAGAAGGGGGCCCCTACGAGCAGTACTTC. Translated, it gives CASSLEGGPYEQYF.

The genes are TRBV15 and TRBJ2-1; TRBD2 aligns across 8 bases. Trimming at V came to 0 bases and at J to 7 bases, leaving 11 bases not matched to a gene. Germline assignment: CDR1 LNHNV and CDR2 YYDKDF (reference sequence). This CDR3 is built from 17 residues. CDR3 coding DNA: TGTGCCACCAGCAGAGATCGAGGACTAGCCACTAAAAATGAGCAGTTCTTC. Translated, it gives CATSRDRGLATKNEQFF. The entire variable domain, with the rest obtained from reference TRBV15 and TRBJ2-1, is as follows: DAMVIQNPRYQVTQFGKPVTLSCSQTLNHNVMYWYQQKSSQAPKLLFHYYDKDFNNEADTPDNFQSRRPNTSFCFLDIRSPGLGDTAMYLCATSRDRGLATKNEQFFGPGTRLTVL.

This clone was seen a handful of times. Mismatch with germline at one junction end may stem from a read error. This sequence joins TRBV13 and TRBJ1-2, with TRBD1 matching 7 bases. The CDR3 spans 14 residues. Germline CDR1 reads PRHDT; CDR2 reads FYEKMQ (reference sequence). The CDR3 reads CASTLLQGNYGYTF. The DNA for the CDR3 is TGTGCCAGCACCTTACTACAGGGGAACTATGGCTACACCTTC.

V usage is TRBV14 and J usage is TRBJ2-1; 12 bases are a match to TRBD2. J was trimmed by 9 bases and V by 1 base; bases with no gene match: 4. CDR1 and CDR2 (germline): SGHDN, FVKESK. CDR3 length equals 15 residues. Here the CDR3 reads CASSQGLAGDGEQFF. CDR3 sequence (DNA): TGTGCCAGCAGCCAAGGACTAGCGGGAGACGGTGAGCAGTTCTTC.

V and J are TRBV25-1 and TRBJ1-1; weak D call: TRBD1 (6 bases). V lost 10 bases and J 6 bases, leaving 21 bases between the germline ends. The germline V gene has CDR1 MGHDK and CDR2 SYGVNS. The CDR3 runs 14 residues. CDR3 amino acids: CATLGHWIGAEAFF. Here the CDR3 DNA reads TGTGCCACCCTGGGACATTGGATAGGCGCTGAAGCTTTCTTT.

The chain joins TRBV6-5 to TRBJ2-7; 7 bases match TRBD1. The germline V gene has CDR1 MNHEY and CDR2 SVGAGI. The CDR3 runs 15 residues. After removal of 6 bases from V and 1 base from J, the junction contained 9 bases not matched to a gene. CDR3 sequence: CASRDRDSLSYEQYF. The CDR3 coding sequence is TGTGCCAGCAGGGACCGGGACAGCCTATCCTACGAGCAGTACTTC.